The T cell receptor beta chain under discussion was sequenced for a study of blood T cells in healthy people across ages. Primers used in a second PCR of roughly 7 to 11 cycles were a sample-barcoded 5' primer and a J-beta primer mix. TCRdb analysed the 5' RACE reads with MiXCR anew, one entry per CDR3 protein. The sample has 1.8 million or so distinct CDR3 sequences; around 40% are singletons. There are a few counts of this clonotype. V was clipped by 5 bases and J by 0 bases; unmatched bases: 9. This CDR3 contains 16 residues. Germline values: CDR1 SQVTM, CDR2 ANQGSEA. The chain is built from TRBV29-1 and TRBJ1-4; TRBD1 agrees at 7 bases. The TCR was taken from a human donor in good health. The source material was blood. The CDR3 DNA is TGCAGCGTTCTCGGACAGGTTGACACAACTAATGAAAAACTGTTTTTT. This codes for CSVLGQVDTTNEKLFF.